The 7 T cell receptor beta chains reported below all come from one sample, sequenced in a study of T-cell memory formation after mild COVID-19. A single record per CDR3 protein comes from TCRdb applying MiXCR to the 5' RACE reads. The table lists under 650,000 distinct CDR3 sequences, under 20% of them singletons. Sequenced input: PBMCs or a T cell subset sorted from them (not recorded which). These receptors came from an adult woman who had mild COVID-19 (a few samples of this study predate the infection). Cell type and time point are not known.

The chain joins TRBV5-1 to TRBJ2-3, with 7 bases lining up with TRBD1. The CDR3 is 14 amino acids. CDR1 and CDR2 from the germline V gene are SGHRS and YFSETQ. Trimming removed 4 bases from V and 6 bases from J; junction bases left unmatched: 8. The CDR3 reads CASSIGTAPDTQYF. The CDR3 nucleotides are TGCGCCAGCAGCATCGGGACAGCCCCGGATACGCAGTATTTT.

The chain carries TRBV5-1 and TRBJ1-1; tentatively, D is TRBD1 (5 bases). V lost 3 bases and J 4 bases, leaving 16 bases between the germline ends. The length of the CDR3 is 15 residues. Germline CDR1 and CDR2: SGHRS and YFSETQ. In DNA form, the CDR3 reads TGCGCCAGCAGCTCGCGGAGGGGTTTCGGCACTGAAGCTTTCTTT. Encoded protein: CASSSRRGFGTEAFF. The full variable domain, rest sourced from reference TRBV5-1 and TRBJ1-1, is KAGVTQTPRYLIKTRGQQVTLSCSPISGHRSVSWYQQTPGQGLQFLFEYFSETQRNKGNFPGRFSGRQFSNSRSEMNVSTLELGDSALYLCASSSRRGFGTEAFFGQGTRLTVV.

This clonotype has a handful of counts. The chain is built from TRBV3-1 and TRBJ2-1; D not resolved. CDR3 length: 17 residues. Germline CDR1 is LGHDT and CDR2 is YNNKEL (reference sequence). Deletions cut 0 bases from V and 0 bases from J, with 12 bases between. DNA of the CDR3: TGTGCCAGCAGCCAAGAAGAAGACGGAAGCTCCTACAATGAGCAGTTCTTC. The encoded protein is CASSQEEDGSSYNEQFF.

This clonotype has a single count. In DNA form, the CDR3 reads TGTGCCAGCAGACCGTGGGCCACCCGGGACACAAGGGTGTCCTACGAGCAGTACTTC. As protein: CASRPWATRDTRVSYEQYF. This chain joins TRBV6-5 and TRBJ2-7, with D possibly being TRBD1 (6 bases). CDR3 size: 19 residues. Trimming took off 6 bases at V and 1 base at J, with 28 bases between the two ends. Germline CDR1 reads MNHEY; CDR2 reads SVGAGI.

The chain joins TRBV25-1 to TRBJ2-1, with D tentatively TRBD1 or TRBD2 (5 bases each). Trimming stripped 3 bases from V and 7 bases from J, with 25 bases between. Per germline, CDR1 MGHDK and CDR2 SYGVNS. The CDR3 loop spans 18 amino acids. Written as DNA, the CDR3 is TGTGCCAGCAGTGAGGCGCCCCGAGGCTGGGGGAAAACAAATGAGCAGTTCTTC. It encodes CASSEAPRGWGKTNEQFF.

This chain joins TRBV10-3 and TRBJ1-1, with a possible D match to TRBD1 (6 bases). Germline V lookup: CDR1 ENHRY, CDR2 SYGVKD. Trimming left V 8 bases short and J 0 bases short, with 10 bases between. The CDR3 is 13 amino acids. The DNA of the CDR3 is TGTGCCATCGGGGACAAATTGAACACTGAAGCTTTCTTT. This gives the protein CAIGDKLNTEAFF.

This clonotype was seen a few times. The chain is built from TRBV7-9 and TRBJ2-5, with D uncertain. The CDR3 spans 14 residues. Trimming left V 5 bases short and J 4 bases short, with 14 bases between. From germline, CDR1 is SEHNR and CDR2 FQNEAQ (reference sequence). The CDR3 DNA sequence: TGTGCCAGCAGCCCCTCAATTCTCCCAGAGACCCAGTACTTC. Protein product: CASSPSILPETQYF. The full variable domain, completed using reference TRBV7-9 and TRBJ2-5, is DTGVSQNPRHKITKRGQNVTFRCDPISEHNRLYWYRQTLGQGPEFLTYFQNEAQLEKSRLLSDRFSAERPKGSFSTLEIQRTEQGDSAMYLCASSPSILPETQYFGPGTRLLVL.